A selection of T cell receptor beta chains follows, all from one sample in a study of blood T cell repertoires in COVID-19. Clones were read by immunoSEQ multiplex PCR, and TCRdb kept only the in-frame ones, dropping some. The sample shows roughly 340,000 clones, roughly 90% of them seen only once. Sequenced input: peripheral blood. Source of these receptors: a woman in her thirties with COVID-19, enrolled during active disease. Each CDR3 is given with its conserved first and last residue. D genes are given only for firm matches. Not every row has a clone size; where given, it reads once, few, many or a size class.

>TRBD1|TRBV11-3|TRBJ1-2|once
CASSHGQGQGKGYTF
TGTGCCAGCAGCCACGGACAGGGTCAAGGAAAAGGCTACACCTTC
>TRBD2|TRBV19|TRBJ2-3|NA
CASSIVMSSGGTDTQYF
TGTGCCAGTAGTATAGTTATGTCTAGCGGGGGCACAGATACGCAGTATTTT
>NA|TRBV12-5|TRBJ1-3|NA
CASGFLGENTIYF
TGTGCTAGTGGTTTCCTCGGGGAGAACACCATATATTTT
>TRBD2|TRBV7-2|TRBJ2-1|NA
CASSLTSGRVNEQFF
TGTGCCAGCAGCTTGACTAGCGGGAGAGTTAATGAGCAGTTCTTC
>NA|TRBV4-3|TRBJ2-1|NA
CASSQEYGGNEQFF
TGCGCCAGCAGCCAAGAATACGGAGGAAATGAGCAGTTCTTC
>NA|TRBV7-2|TRBJ1-6|NA
CASSFPLYNSPLHF
TGTGCCAGCAGTTTTCCCTTATATAATTCACCCCTCCACTTT
>TRBD1|TRBV12-3/TRBV12-4|TRBJ1-2|NA
CASSWDRNYGYTF
TGTGCCAGCAGTTGGGACAGAAACTATGGCTACACCTTC
>TRBD2|TRBV19|TRBJ2-5|NA
CASSSWGLETGGETQYF
TGTGCCAGTAGCTCCTGGGGGTTGGAAACGGGAGGGGAGACCCAGTACTTC
>NA|TRBV10-2|TRBJ1-5|NA
CASSGTPGYQPQHF
TGCGCCAGCAGTGGGACACCAGGCTATCAGCCCCAGCATTTT
>NA|TRBV30|TRBJ2-1|NA
CAWSDLASYNEQFF
TGTGCCTGGAGTGATCTAGCCTCCTACAATGAGCAGTTCTTC
>TRBD2|TRBV10-1|TRBJ2-1|few
CASSEGLAIGEQFF
TGCGCCAGCAGTGAGGGACTAGCGATTGGTGAGCAGTTCTTC
>NA|TRBV15|TRBJ1-5|NA
CATSSRGGNQPQHF
TGTGCCACCAGCAGCAGGGGTGGCAATCAGCCCCAGCATTTT
>TRBD2|TRBV6-2/TRBV6-3|TRBJ2-1|NA
CASSSRLAGDRDEQFF
TGTGCCAGCAGTTCAAGACTAGCGGGAGATAGAGATGAGCAGTTCTTC
>NA|TRBV4-3|TRBJ1-2|few
CASSQDYSEGYGYTF
TGCGCCAGCAGCCAGGACTACAGCGAGGGCTATGGCTACACCTTC
>NA|TRBV7-2|TRBJ2-3|NA
CASSLSGPDTQYF
TGTGCCAGCAGCTTATCGGGTCCAGATACGCAGTATTTT
>TRBD1|TRBV2|TRBJ2-1|once
CASSEAGTGGPLF
TGTGCCAGCAGTGAAGCGGGGACAGGGGGCCCCCTCTTC
>NA|TRBV3-1/TRBV3-2|TRBJ1-5|NA
CASSLDYNQPQHF
TGTGCCAGCAGCCTGGACTATAATCAGCCCCAGCATTTT
>NA|TRBV7-9|TRBJ2-3|NA
CASSLGQPSTDTQYF
TGTGCCAGCAGCTTAGGACAGCCTAGCACAGATACGCAGTATTTT
>NA|TRBV5-5|TRBJ1-2|NA
CASSLEIDYYGYTF
TGTGCCAGCAGCTTGGAGATAGATTACTATGGCTACACCTTC
>NA|TRBV3-1/TRBV3-2|TRBJ1-6|NA
CASSQEGVDSPLHF
TGTGCCAGCAGCCAAGAAGGGGTCGATTCACCCCTCCACTTT
>NA|TRBV24-1|TRBJ2-4|NA
CATSVAWAGVAKNIQYF
TGTGCCACCAGTGTTGCATGGGCGGGTGTAGCCAAAAACATTCAGTACTTC
>NA|TRBV5-4|TRBJ1-3|NA
CASSRYPDSPTIHSGNTIYF
TGTGCCAGCAGCCGATACCCGGACAGTCCAACAATCCACTCTGGAAACACCATATATTTT
>TRBD2|TRBV15|TRBJ2-4|NA
CATSRAQREGLIQYF
TGTGCCACCAGCAGAGCTCAGCGGGAGGGCCTCATTCAGTACTTC
>NA|TRBV6-1|TRBJ1-1|NA
CASSEAQGGTSFEAFF
TGTGCCAGCAGTGAAGCGCAGGGAGGGACATCCTTTGAAGCTTTCTTT
>NA|TRBV6-5|TRBJ1-2|NA
CASSPSGDGYTF
TGTGCCAGCAGCCCCTCAGGGGATGGCTACACCTTC
>NA|TRBV19|TRBJ2-5|NA
CASSRGLRGPNQETQYF
TGTGCCAGTAGCCGCGGTTTGCGGGGACCCAACCAAGAGACCCAGTACTTC
>NA|TRBV24-1|TRBJ2-3|NA
CATSDTGTGTDTQYF
TGTGCCACCAGTGATACCGGGACTGGCACAGATACGCAGTATTTT
>NA|TRBV10-3|TRBJ1-1|NA
CAISGGTEAFF
TGTGCCATCAGTGGAGGAACTGAAGCTTTCTTT
>TRBD1|TRBV6-5|TRBJ1-1|NA
CASSKGAIGSEAFF
TGTGCCAGCAGCAAGGGGGCTATTGGCTCTGAAGCTTTCTTT
>NA|TRBV6-6|TRBJ1-2|NA
CASSYVGGRGYTF
TGTGCCAGCAGTTACGTTGGGGGCAGGGGCTACACCTTC
>TRBD1|TRBV7-9|TRBJ1-1|NA
CASATWTGVDTEAFF
TGTGCCAGCGCGACTTGGACAGGGGTGGACACTGAAGCTTTCTTT
>NA|TRBV7-2|TRBJ1-2|NA
CASSPAGAGYGYTF
TGTGCCAGCAGCCCAGCCGGGGCGGGATATGGCTACACCTTC
>TRBD2|TRBV5-5|TRBJ2-5|few
CASAGDQETQYF
TGTGCCAGCGCGGGGGACCAAGAGACCCAGTACTTC
>TRBD1|TRBV18|TRBJ1-4|NA
CASSPFGTENEKLFF
TGTGCCAGCTCACCCTTTGGGACAGAGAATGAAAAACTGTTTTTT
>NA|TRBV4-1|TRBJ1-5|NA
CASSQVGRRAAQHF
TGCGCCAGCAGCCAAGTCGGACGCAGGGCCGCCCAGCATTTT
>NA|TRBV5-5|TRBJ1-5|NA
CASSLWAHQPQHF
TGTGCCAGCAGCTTGTGGGCCCATCAGCCCCAGCATTTT
>TRBD2|TRBV9|TRBJ2-1|NA
CASSVGASGGANEQFF
TGTGCCAGCAGCGTAGGCGCTAGCGGGGGGGCCAATGAGCAGTTCTTC
>TRBD2|TRBV7-2|TRBJ2-7|NA
CASSLALAGVPYEQYF
TGTGCCAGCAGCTTAGCGCTAGCGGGGGTCCCATACGAGCAGTACTTC
>TRBD2|TRBV5-4|TRBJ2-3|NA
CASSPREAGEGDTQYF
TGTGCCAGCAGCCCAAGAGAGGCGGGGGAGGGAGATACGCAGTATTTT
>TRBD1|TRBV4-2|TRBJ2-2|NA
CASSHAGGRGGELFF
TGTGCCAGCAGCCATGCAGGGGGCCGGGGCGGGGAGCTGTTTTTT
>NA|TRBV5-1|TRBJ1-1|NA
CASSPVTAINEAFF
TGCGCCAGCAGCCCCGTGACAGCAATAAATGAAGCTTTCTTT
>TRBD2|TRBV7-6|TRBJ2-3|NA
CASSLDHGSGSGGDTQYF
TGTGCCAGCAGCCTAGACCACGGCAGCGGGAGTGGCGGAGATACGCAGTATTTT
>NA|TRBV7-9|TRBJ1-4|once
CANSPGKNGATNEKLFF
TGTGCCAACAGCCCCGGGAAGAACGGTGCAACTAATGAAAAACTGTTTTTT
>NA|TRBV7-2|TRBJ1-2|few
CASSRPDSGYGYTF
TGTGCCAGCAGCCGGCCCGATTCAGGGTATGGCTACACCTTC
>NA|TRBV7-2|TRBJ2-5|NA
CASSLQETQYF
TGTGCCAGCAGCTTACAGGAGACCCAGTACTTC